The next 15 T cell receptor beta chains were all read from a single sample in a study of T cell responses to AZD1222 COVID-19 vaccine. This table comes from immunoSEQ multiplex PCR, and its TCRdb copy is limited to in-frame clones, with some not included. The sample contains 120,000 or so clones, 84% of which appear only once. The sequencing used peripheral blood, collected 28 days after the second AZD1222 dose. These receptors all come from an adult who received the AZD1222 COVID-19 vaccine.

The genes are TRBV19 and TRBJ1-3, with 7 bases aligning to TRBD1. V shed 4 bases, J shed 0 bases, and the junction held 12 bases outside the gene matches. The germline gives CDR1 LNHDA, CDR2 SQIVND (reference sequence). The CDR3 totals 18 residues. The CDR3 nucleotides are TGTGCCAGTAGTAGAGGAAGGGACAGAAAAAGCTCTGGAAACACCATATATTTT. Protein: CASSRGRDRKSSGNTIYF.

The chain couples TRBV13 to TRBJ1-1; D call uncertain. Trimming pared 5 bases from V and 1 base from J, leaving 5 bases between. From germline, CDR1 is PRHDT and CDR2 FYEKMQ (reference sequence). This CDR3 is built from 12 residues. The CDR3 loop is CASSRRNTEAFF. The CDR3 region has the DNA TGTGCCAGCAGCCGCCGGAACACTGAAGCTTTCTTT.

The rearrangement uses TRBV7-2 and TRBJ2-3; 7 bases are a match to TRBD2. The CDR3 has 13 amino acids. The V segment lost 5 bases and the J segment 7 bases; nucleotides outside the gene matches: 6. Germline V gene lookup returns CDR1 SGHTA and CDR2 FQGNSA. CDR3: CASSLDGGNTQYF. In DNA, the CDR3 is TGTGCCAGCAGCCTTGACGGGGGGAATACGCAGTATTTT.

The J gene is TRBJ1-2, the V gene TRBV4-2; D ambiguous. Germline assignment: CDR1 LGHNA and CDR2 YNFKEQ. The CDR3 sequence is 15 residues long. V lost 4 bases and J lost 8, with 20 bases in between. This CDR3 is CASSRPLAATGGYTF. For the CDR3, the DNA is TGTGCCAGCAGCCGACCTTTAGCGGCCACGGGAGGCTACACCTTC.

The chain couples TRBV5-1 to TRBJ2-3, with D unresolved. The CDR3 runs to 14 residues. Looked up from germline, CDR1 is SGHRS and CDR2 is YFSETQ. Trimming removed 4 bases from V and 4 bases from J, with 13 bases in between. CDR3 DNA: TGCGCCAGCAGCCCAGAATTCCGGGCAGATACGCAGTATTTT. This sequence encodes CASSPEFRADTQYF.

The genes are TRBV5-1 and TRBJ2-7, with TRBD2 matching 10 bases. Trimming took 3 bases from V and 1 from J; bases not matched to a gene: 4. CDR3 length: 15 amino acids. CDR1 is SGHRS, CDR2 YFSETQ, per germline. CDR3 in DNA: TGCGCCAGCAGCTCGGTGACTAGCGGGTCCTACGAGCAGTACTTC. This encodes CASSSVTSGSYEQYF.

The chain links TRBV9 to TRBJ1-3; D unresolved. This CDR3 is 13 amino acids long. Trimming shortened V by 3 bases and J by 3 bases, and 7 bases separated the two germline ends. Germline V gene lookup returns CDR1 SGDLS and CDR2 YYNGEE. The CDR3 DNA is TGTGCCAGCAGCGGTGCCCATGGAAACACCATATATTTT. Translating gives CASSGAHGNTIYF.

This clone appeared a few times. The chain joins TRBV7-9 to TRBJ1-2, with TRBD1 as a possible D gene (6 bases). CDR3 length: 15 residues. Deletions cut 1 base from V and 7 bases from J, with 16 bases between. Per germline, CDR1 SEHNR and CDR2 FQNEAQ (reference sequence). The CDR3 coding sequence is TGTGCCAGCAGCTTAGTCCCTTCCCTAGGGGGTGGCTACACCTTC. It specifies CASSLVPSLGGGYTF.

The table lists this clone with a few counts. In nucleotides, the CDR3 is TGTGCCAGCAGCTCGGACAGGCTCTCCTACGAGCAGTACTTC. Its protein is CASSSDRLSYEQYF. The V and J genes are TRBV11-2 and TRBJ2-7; 7 nucleotides agree with TRBD1. CDR1 and CDR2 from the germline V gene are SGHAT and FQNNGV. The junction had 3 bases not matched to a gene; V was cut back by 4 bases and J by 0 bases. This CDR3 comprises 14 residues.

The chain uses TRBV5-5 and TRBJ2-7; D possibly corresponds to TRBD1 (6 bases). CDR3 size: 14 residues. Trimming removed 0 bases at V and 6 bases at J, with 13 bases between. Germline V gives CDR1 SGHKS, CDR2 YYEKEE (reference sequence). The CDR3 here is CASSLGQGTLEQYF. The CDR3, as DNA: TGTGCCAGCAGCTTGGGGCAGGGGACCCTCGAGCAGTACTTC. The whole variable domain, remainder taken from reference TRBV5-5 and TRBJ2-7, is DAGVTQSPTHLIKTRGQQVTLRCSPISGHKSVSWYQQVLGQGPQFIFQYYEKEERGRGNFPDRFSARQFPNYSSELNVNALLLGDSALYLCASSLGQGTLEQYFGPGTRLTVT.

The chain couples TRBV30 to TRBJ2-3; 9 nucleotides align to TRBD2. J lost 4 bases, V lost 0 bases, and 5 bases had no gene match. Germline values: CDR1 GTSNPN, CDR2 SVGIG (reference sequence). This CDR3 spans 15 amino acids. CDR3: CAWSVRGGPSDTQYF. CDR3 nucleotides: TGTGCCTGGAGTGTGCGGGGGGGGCCGTCAGATACGCAGTATTTT.

The CDR3 reads CASSSSVWIGAYEQYF. The CDR3 DNA follows: TGTGCCAGCAGTTCATCGGTCTGGATTGGGGCCTACGAGCAGTACTTC. The rearrangement links TRBV6-5 to TRBJ2-7, with D hard to call. The CDR3 sequence is 16 residues long. Trimming shortened V by 4 bases and J by 2 bases, and 18 bases separated the two germline ends. Per the germline V gene, CDR1 is MNHEY and CDR2 is SVGAGI.

V is TRBV28 and J is TRBJ1-1; D remains ambiguous. Trimming removed 11 bases from V and 0 bases from J, with 10 bases in between. The CDR3 extends over 12 amino acids. Germline-derived CDR1 and CDR2 are MDHEN and SYDVKM. CDR3 nucleotides: TGTGCCGACCGGAGGTTGAACACTGAAGCTTTCTTT. It specifies CADRRLNTEAFF.

The V and J genes are TRBV5-5 and TRBJ1-5; a weak D match, TRBD1 (5 bases). Germline assignment: CDR1 SGHKS and CDR2 YYEKEE (reference sequence). V was cut by 0 bases and J by 0 bases, with 10 bases left in between. The CDR3 totals 16 residues. Here the CDR3 reads CASSLGQKLSNQPQHF. CDR3 sequence (DNA): TGTGCCAGCAGCTTGGGACAGAAGCTTAGCAATCAGCCCCAGCATTTT.

The chain has TRBV7-8 and TRBJ1-2, with TRBD1 matching 7 bases. The CDR3 extends over 13 amino acids. The V and J ends lost 4 bases and 4 bases, in that order; junction bases with no gene match: 3. Per germline, CDR1 SGHVS and CDR2 FQNEAQ. CDR3 sequence reads: CASSSGTVYGYTF. The CDR3 nucleotides read TGTGCCAGCAGCTCGGGGACAGTCTATGGCTACACCTTC.